The clone carrying this T cell receptor (beta chain) was recorded at least ten times. Antigen specificity is unknown. The source of the sample is a study of neurological immune-mediated disorders. The study, taken as a whole, reports: For the multiple sclerosis repertoire cluster, no association with any clinical or MRI feature was found.

5'RACE with 10-nucleotide random UMIs generated the cDNA. The yield of each sequencing run was over 170 million TCR-beta sequences from 15-18 subjects. TCRdb re-called the 5' RACE reads through MiXCR, storing one row per CDR3 protein. This table holds over 50,000 distinct CDR3 sequences, 3% to 3.5% found once. Material: PBMCs. The TCR sequence derives from a man between 35 and 55 years old with multiple sclerosis.

The CDR3: CASSARVSSGGGDTQYF. CDR3 in DNA: TGTGCCAGCAGCGCCCGGGTATCCTCCGGGGGCGGGGATACGCAGTATTTT. The rearrangement links TRBV7-3 to TRBJ2-3; either TRBD1 or TRBD2 may fit D (6 bases each). Trimming took off 5 bases at V and 6 bases at J, with 24 bases between the two ends. The CDR3 has 17 residues. CDR1 is SGHTA, CDR2 FQGTGA, per germline.